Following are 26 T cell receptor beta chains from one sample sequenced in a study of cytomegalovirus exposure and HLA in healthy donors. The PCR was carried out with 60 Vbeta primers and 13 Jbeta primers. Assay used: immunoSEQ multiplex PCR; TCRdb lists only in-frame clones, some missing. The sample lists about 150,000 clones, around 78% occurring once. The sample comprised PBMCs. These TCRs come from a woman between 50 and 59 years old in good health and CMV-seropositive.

The chain's CDR3 is CAWRGKGASTDTQYF. The CDR3 coding sequence is TGTGCCTGGAGGGGTAAGGGGGCCAGCACAGATACGCAGTATTTT. The chain recombines TRBV30 with TRBJ2-3; the match to TRBD1 covers 7 bases. V shed 3 bases and J 0 bases; nucleotides not matched to a gene: 6. CDR1 is GTSNPN, CDR2 SVGIG, per germline (reference sequence). The CDR3 runs 15 residues. The complete variable domain, with remaining parts taken from reference TRBV30 and TRBJ2-3, reads SQTIHQWPATLVQPVGSPLSLECTVEGTSNPNLYWYRQAAGRGLQLLFYSVGIGQISSEVPQNLSASRPQDRQFILSSKKLLLSDSGFYLCAWRGKGASTDTQYFGPGTRLTVL.

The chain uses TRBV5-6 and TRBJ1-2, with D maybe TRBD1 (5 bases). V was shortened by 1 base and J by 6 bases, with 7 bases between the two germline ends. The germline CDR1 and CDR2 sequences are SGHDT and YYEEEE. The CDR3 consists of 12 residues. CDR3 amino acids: CASSLPGNGYTF. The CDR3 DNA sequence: TGTGCCAGCAGCTTGCCAGGGAATGGCTACACCTTC.

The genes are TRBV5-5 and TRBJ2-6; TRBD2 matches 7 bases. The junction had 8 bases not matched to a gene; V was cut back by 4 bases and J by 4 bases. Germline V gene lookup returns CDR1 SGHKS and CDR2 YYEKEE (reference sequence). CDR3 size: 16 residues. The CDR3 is CASSPAGGWGANVLTF. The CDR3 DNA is TGTGCCAGCAGCCCGGCCGGGGGGTGGGGGGCCAACGTCCTGACTTTC.

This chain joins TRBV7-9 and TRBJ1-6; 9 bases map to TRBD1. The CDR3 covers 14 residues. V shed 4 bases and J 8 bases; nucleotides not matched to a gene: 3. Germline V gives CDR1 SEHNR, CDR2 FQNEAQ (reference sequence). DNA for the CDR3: TGTGCCAGCAGCTCACAGGGGGCTTATTCACCCCTCCACTTT. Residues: CASSSQGAYSPLHF.

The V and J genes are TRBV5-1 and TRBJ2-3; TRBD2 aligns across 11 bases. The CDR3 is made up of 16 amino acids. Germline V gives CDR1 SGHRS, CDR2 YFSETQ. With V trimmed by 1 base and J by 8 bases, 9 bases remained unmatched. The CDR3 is CASSLKGSGGVATQYF. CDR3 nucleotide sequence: TGCGCCAGCAGCTTGAAGGGTAGCGGGGGGGTAGCTACGCAGTATTTT. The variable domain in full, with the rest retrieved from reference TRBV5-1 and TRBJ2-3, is KAGVTQTPRYLIKTRGQQVTLSCSPISGHRSVSWYQQTPGQGLQFLFEYFSETQRNKGNFPGRFSGRQFSNSRSEMNVSTLELGDSALYLCASSLKGSGGVATQYFGPGTRLTVL.

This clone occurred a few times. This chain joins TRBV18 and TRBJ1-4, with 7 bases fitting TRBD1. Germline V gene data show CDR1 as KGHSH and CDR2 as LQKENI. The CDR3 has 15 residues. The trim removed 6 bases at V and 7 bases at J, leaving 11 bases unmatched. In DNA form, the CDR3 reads TGTGCCAGCTCGTCCGACAGGGTGAGGAGTGAAAAACTGTTTTTT. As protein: CASSSDRVRSEKLFF. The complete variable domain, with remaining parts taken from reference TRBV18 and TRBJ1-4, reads NAGVMQNPRHLVRRRGQEARLRCSPMKGHSHVYWYRQLPEEGLKFMVYLQKENIIDESGMPKERFSAEFPKEGPSILRIQQVVRGDSAAYFCASSSDRVRSEKLFFGSGTQLSVL.

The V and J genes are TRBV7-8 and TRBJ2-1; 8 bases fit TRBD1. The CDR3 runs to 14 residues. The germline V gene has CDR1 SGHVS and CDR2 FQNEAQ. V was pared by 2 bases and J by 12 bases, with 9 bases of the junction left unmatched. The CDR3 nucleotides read TGTGCCAGCAGCTTAACAGGGGGATACGACGTGCAGTTCTTC. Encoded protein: CASSLTGGYDVQFF.

The CDR3 DNA is TGTGCCAGCAGCTTGCAGGGAAGCTTGGATCAGCCCCAGCATTTT. Translated, it gives CASSLQGSLDQPQHF. This chain uses TRBV5-6 with TRBJ1-5, with D perhaps matching TRBD1 (5 bases). The germline V gene has CDR1 SGHDT and CDR2 YYEEEE. The V end lost 1 base, the J end lost 5 bases, and 13 bases lay between the germline ends. There are 15 residues in the CDR3.

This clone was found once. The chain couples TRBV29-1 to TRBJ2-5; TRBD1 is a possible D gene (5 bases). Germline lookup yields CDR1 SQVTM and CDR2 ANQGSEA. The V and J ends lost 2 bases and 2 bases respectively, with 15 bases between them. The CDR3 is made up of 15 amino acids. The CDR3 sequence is CSVERWGGTQETQYF. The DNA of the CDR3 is TGCAGCGTTGAAAGGTGGGGCGGTACACAAGAGACCCAGTACTTC. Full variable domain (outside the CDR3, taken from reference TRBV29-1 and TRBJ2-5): SAVISQKPSRDICQRGTSLTIQCQVDSQVTMMFWYRQQPGQSLTLIATANQGSEATYESGFVIDKFPISRPNLTFSTLTVSNMSPEDSSIYLCSVERWGGTQETQYFGPGTRLLVL.

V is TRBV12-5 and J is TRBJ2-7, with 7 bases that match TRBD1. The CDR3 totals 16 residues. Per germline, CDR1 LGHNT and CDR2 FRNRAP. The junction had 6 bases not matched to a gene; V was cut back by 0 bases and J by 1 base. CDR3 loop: CASGLVGGPSSYEQYF. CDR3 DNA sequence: TGTGCTAGTGGTTTGGTAGGGGGCCCCTCTTCCTACGAGCAGTACTTC.

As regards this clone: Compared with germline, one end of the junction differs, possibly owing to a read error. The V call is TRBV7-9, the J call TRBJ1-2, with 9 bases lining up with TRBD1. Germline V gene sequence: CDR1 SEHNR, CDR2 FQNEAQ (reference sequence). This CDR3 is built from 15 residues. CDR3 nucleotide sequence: TGTTCCAGCAGTCCGCCGGGACAGGGCGGCTATGGCTACACCTTC. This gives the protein CSSSPPGQGGYGYTF.

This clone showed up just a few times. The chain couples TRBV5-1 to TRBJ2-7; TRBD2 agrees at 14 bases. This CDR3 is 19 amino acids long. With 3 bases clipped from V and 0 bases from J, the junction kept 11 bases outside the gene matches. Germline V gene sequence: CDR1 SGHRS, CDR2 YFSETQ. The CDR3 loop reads CASSSTGLAGGQSSYEQYF. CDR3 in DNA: TGCGCCAGCAGCTCGACTGGACTAGCGGGGGGCCAGAGCTCCTACGAGCAGTACTTC.

CDR3 protein: CASSPDVGGTGELFF. In DNA form, the CDR3 reads TGTGCCAGCAGTCCCGACGTGGGGGGCACCGGGGAGCTGTTTTTT. The chain couples TRBV6-4 to TRBJ2-2, with D perhaps matching TRBD2 (6 bases). Trimming took off 5 bases at V and 4 bases at J, with 14 bases between the two ends. CDR3 length: 15 amino acids. Per the germline V gene, CDR1 is MRHNA and CDR2 is SNTAGT.

The CDR3 region is CASSSAGQSSTDTQYF. The CDR3, as DNA: TGTGCCAGCAGCTCAGCGGGACAGAGCAGCACAGATACGCAGTATTTT. The rearrangement uses TRBV7-4 and TRBJ2-3; D is possibly TRBD1 or TRBD2 (7 bases each). This CDR3 comprises 16 residues. Germline CDR1 is SGHVT and CDR2 is SQSDAQ. The V and J ends lost 4 bases and 0 bases respectively, with 14 bases between them. The variable domain in full, completed from reference TRBV7-4 and TRBJ2-3, reads GAGVSQSPRYKVAKRGRDVALRCDSISGHVTLYWYRQTLGQGSEVLTYSQSDAQRDKSGRPSGRFSAERPERSVSTLKIQRTEQGDSAVYLCASSSAGQSSTDTQYFGPGTRLTVL.

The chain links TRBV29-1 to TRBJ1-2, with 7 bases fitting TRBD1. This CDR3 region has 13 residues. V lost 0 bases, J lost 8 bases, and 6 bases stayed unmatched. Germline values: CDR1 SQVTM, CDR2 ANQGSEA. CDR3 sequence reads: CSVEERQGRGYTF. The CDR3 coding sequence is TGCAGCGTTGAAGAACGACAGGGTAGAGGCTACACCTTC.

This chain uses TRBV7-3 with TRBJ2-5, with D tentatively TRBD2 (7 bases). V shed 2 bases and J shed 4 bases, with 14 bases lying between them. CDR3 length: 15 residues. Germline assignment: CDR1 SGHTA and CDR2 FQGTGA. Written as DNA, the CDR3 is TGTGCCAGCAGCTTAGCCGGGGGCGGGGGAGAGACCCAGTACTTC. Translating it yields CASSLAGGGGETQYF.

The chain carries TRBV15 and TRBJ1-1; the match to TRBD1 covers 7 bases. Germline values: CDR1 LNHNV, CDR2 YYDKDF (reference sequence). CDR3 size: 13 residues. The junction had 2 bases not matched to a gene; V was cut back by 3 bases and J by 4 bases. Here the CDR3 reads CATSRDRSTEAFF. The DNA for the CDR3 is TGTGCCACCAGCAGGGACAGGAGCACTGAAGCTTTCTTT.

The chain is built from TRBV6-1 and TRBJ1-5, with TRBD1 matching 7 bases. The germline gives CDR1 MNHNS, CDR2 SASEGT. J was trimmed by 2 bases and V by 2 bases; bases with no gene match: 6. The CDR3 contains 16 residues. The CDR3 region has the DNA TGTGCCAGCAGTGAACGGCAGGGGGAGGGCAATCAGCCCCAGCATTTT. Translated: CASSERQGEGNQPQHF.

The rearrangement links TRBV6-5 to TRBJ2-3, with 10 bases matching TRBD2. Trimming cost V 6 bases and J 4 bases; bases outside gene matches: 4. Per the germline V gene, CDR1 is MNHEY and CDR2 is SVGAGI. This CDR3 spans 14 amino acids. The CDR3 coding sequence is TGTGCCAGCAGGGGAGCGGGGGGGCCAGATACGCAGTATTTT. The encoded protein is CASRGAGGPDTQYF.

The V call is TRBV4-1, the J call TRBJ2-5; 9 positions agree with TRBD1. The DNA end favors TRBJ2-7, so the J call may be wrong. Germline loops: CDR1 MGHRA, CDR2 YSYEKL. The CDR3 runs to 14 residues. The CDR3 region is CASSPGTGKYEQYF. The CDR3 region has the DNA TGCGCCAGCAGCCCGGGGACAGGGAAATACGAGCAGTACTTC.

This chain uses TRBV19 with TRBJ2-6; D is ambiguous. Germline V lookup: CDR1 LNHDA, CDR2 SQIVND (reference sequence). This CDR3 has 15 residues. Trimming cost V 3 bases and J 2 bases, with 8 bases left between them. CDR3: CASSIGQTGANVLTF. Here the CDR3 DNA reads TGTGCCAGTAGTATTGGGCAGACTGGGGCCAACGTCCTGACTTTC.

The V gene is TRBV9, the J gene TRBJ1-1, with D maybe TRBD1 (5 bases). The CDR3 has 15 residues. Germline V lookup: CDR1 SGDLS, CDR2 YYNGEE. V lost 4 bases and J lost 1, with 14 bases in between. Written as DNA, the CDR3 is TGTGCCAGCAGCACAGATCCTCAGGGGAACACTGAAGCTTTCTTT. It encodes CASSTDPQGNTEAFF.

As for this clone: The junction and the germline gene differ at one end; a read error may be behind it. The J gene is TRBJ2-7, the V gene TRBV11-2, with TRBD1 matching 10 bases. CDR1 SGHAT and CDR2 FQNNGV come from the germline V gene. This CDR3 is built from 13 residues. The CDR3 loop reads CACRQGASYEQYF. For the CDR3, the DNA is TGTGCCTGCAGACAGGGGGCTTCCTACGAGCAGTACTTC.

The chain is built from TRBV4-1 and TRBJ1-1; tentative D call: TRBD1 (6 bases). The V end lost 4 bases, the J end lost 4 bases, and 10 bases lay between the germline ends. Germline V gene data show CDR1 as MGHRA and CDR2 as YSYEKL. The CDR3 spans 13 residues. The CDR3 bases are TGCGCCAGCAGCCTTAGGGGGATCACTGAAGCTTTCTTT. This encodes CASSLRGITEAFF.

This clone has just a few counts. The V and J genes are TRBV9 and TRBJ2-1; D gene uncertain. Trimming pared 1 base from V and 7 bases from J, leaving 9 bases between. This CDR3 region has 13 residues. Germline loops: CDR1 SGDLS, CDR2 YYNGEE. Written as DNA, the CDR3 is TGTGCCAGCAGCGTATGGGCTGCGAATGAGCAGTTCTTC. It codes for CASSVWAANEQFF.

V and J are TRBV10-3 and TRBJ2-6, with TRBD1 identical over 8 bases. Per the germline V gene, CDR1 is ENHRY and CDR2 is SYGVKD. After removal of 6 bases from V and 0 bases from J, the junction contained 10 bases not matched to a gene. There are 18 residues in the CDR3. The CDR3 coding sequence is TGTGCCATCAGAGAGACAGGGGTCGCGCTCTCTGGGGCCAACGTCCTGACTTTC. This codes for CAIRETGVALSGANVLTF.